This TCR beta chain was captured by sequencing in a study of radiotherapy plus CTLA-4 blockade in lung cancer. Whole-study findings and limits: Reports state that early shifts in blood T cell clones, with interferon-beta, best predicted response.

The CDR3 totals 14 residues. Germline V gene lookup returns CDR1 SGHTA and CDR2 FQGNSA. The ends were cut back, 4 bases at V and 0 bases at J, with 8 bases in the middle. Libraries were prepared by immunoSEQ multiplex PCR; TCRdb keeps only in-frame clonotypes and omits some of them. The data show about 97,000 clones, 65% to 85% seen once. In the case of this clone: The antigen is undetermined.

The V and J genes are TRBV7-2 and TRBJ2-3; D is unclear. Sequenced material: peripheral blood, taken from a patient treated with radiotherapy plus ipilimumab. The clonotype was recovered from a human donor with non-small cell lung cancer who had a partial response to radiotherapy plus ipilimumab. Some clones in this sample may be carry-over from other donors' samples. CDR3 sequence reads: CASSSLTSTDTQYF. The CDR3 nucleotides are TGTGCCAGCAGCTCCCTGACTAGCACAGATACGCAGTATTTT. Together with reference TRBV7-2 and TRBJ2-3, the CDR3 gives the full variable domain: GAGVSQSPSNKVTEKGKDVELRCDPISGHTALYWYRQSLGQGLEFLIYFQGNSAPDKSGLPSDRFSAERTGGSVSTLTIQRTQQEDSAVYLCASSSLTSTDTQYFGPGTRLTVL.